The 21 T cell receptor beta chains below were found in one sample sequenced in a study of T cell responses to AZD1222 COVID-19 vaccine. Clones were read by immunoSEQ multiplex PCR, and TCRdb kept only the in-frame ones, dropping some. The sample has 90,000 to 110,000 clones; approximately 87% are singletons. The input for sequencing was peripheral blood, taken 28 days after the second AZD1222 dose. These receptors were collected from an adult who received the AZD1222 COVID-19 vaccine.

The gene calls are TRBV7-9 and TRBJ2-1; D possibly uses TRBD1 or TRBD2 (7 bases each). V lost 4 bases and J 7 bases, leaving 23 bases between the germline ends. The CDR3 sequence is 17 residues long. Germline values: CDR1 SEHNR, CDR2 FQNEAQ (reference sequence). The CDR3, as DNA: TGTGCCAGCAGCTCGAAGGGGGCGGGAGATCCTCAGAATGAGCAGTTCTTC. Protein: CASSSKGAGDPQNEQFF.

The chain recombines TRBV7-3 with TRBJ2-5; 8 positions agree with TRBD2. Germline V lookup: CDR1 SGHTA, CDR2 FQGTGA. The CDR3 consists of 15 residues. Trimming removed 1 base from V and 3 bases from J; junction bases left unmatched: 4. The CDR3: CASSLKGTREETQYF. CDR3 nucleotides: TGTGCCAGCAGCTTAAAGGGGACTAGAGAAGAGACCCAGTACTTC.

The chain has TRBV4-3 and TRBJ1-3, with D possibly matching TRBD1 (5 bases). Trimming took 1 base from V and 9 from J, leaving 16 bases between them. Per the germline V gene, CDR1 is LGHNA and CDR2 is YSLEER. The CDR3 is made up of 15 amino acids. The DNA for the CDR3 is TGCGCCAGCAGCCAAGCGGGACGGGGCGGGGGCACCATATATTTT. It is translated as CASSQAGRGGGTIYF.

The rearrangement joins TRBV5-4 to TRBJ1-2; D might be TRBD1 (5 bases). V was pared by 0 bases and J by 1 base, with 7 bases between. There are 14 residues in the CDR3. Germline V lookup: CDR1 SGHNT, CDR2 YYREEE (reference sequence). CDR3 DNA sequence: TGTGCCAGCAGCTTGGTCGACAGTAACTATGGCTACACCTTC. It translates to CASSLVDSNYGYTF.

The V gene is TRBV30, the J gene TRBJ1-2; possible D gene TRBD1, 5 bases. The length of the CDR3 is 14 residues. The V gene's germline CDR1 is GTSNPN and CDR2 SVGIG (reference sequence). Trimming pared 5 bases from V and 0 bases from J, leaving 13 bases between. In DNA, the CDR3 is TGTGCCTGGGGGGGACTTACTTCTAACTATGGCTACACCTTC. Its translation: CAWGGLTSNYGYTF.

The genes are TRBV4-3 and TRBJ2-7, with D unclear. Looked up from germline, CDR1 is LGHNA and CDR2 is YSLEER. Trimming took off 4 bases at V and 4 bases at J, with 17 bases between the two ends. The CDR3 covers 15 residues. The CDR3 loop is CASSPTRSSGYEQYF. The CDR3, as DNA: TGCGCCAGCAGCCCCACCAGGTCGTCCGGATACGAGCAGTACTTC.

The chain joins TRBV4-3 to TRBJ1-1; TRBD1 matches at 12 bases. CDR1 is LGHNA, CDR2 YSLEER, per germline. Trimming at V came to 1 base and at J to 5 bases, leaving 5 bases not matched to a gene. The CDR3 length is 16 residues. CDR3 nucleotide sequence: TGCGCCAGCAGCCAAGCCCCGGGACAGGGGGCTACTGAAGCTTTCTTT. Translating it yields CASSQAPGQGATEAFF.

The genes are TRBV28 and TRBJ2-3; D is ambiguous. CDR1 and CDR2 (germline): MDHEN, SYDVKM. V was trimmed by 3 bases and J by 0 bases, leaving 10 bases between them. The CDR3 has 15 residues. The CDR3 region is CASSLGSKSTDTQYF. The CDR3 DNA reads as TGTGCCAGCAGTTTGGGGTCGAAGAGCACAGATACGCAGTATTTT.

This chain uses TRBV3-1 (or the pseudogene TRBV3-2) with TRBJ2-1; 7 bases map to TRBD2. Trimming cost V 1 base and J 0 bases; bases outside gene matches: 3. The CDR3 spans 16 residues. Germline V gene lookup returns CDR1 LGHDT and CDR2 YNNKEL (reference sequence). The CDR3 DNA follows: TGTGCCAGCAGCCAAGCCCGCGGGAGCTCCTACAATGAGCAGTTCTTC. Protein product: CASSQARGSSYNEQFF.

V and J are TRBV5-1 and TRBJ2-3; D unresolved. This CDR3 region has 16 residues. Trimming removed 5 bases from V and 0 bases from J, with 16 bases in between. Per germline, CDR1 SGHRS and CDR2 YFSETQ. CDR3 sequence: CASRPTGGASTDTQYF. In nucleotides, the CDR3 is TGCGCCAGCAGGCCTACCGGCGGAGCTAGCACAGATACGCAGTATTTT.

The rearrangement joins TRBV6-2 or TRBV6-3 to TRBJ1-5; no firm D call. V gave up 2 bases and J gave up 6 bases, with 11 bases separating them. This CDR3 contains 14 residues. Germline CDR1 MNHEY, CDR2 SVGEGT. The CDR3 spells CASSYGRLVQPQHF. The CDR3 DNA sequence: TGTGCCAGCAGTTACGGCCGCTTAGTTCAGCCCCAGCATTTT.

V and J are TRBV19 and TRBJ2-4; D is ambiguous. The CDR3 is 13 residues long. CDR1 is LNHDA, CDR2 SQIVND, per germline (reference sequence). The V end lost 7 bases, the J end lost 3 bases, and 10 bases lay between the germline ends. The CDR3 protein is CASTEWNKNIQYF. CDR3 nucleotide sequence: TGTGCCAGTACAGAATGGAACAAAAACATTCAGTACTTC.

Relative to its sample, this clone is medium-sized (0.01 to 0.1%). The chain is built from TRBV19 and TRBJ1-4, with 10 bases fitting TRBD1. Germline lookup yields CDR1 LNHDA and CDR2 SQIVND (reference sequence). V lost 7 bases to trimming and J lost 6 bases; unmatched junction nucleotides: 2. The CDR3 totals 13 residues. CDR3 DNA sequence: TGTGCCAGTACCGACAGGGGGCATGAAAAACTGTTTTTT. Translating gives CASTDRGHEKLFF.

CDR3 loop: CASSLWAGNTEAFF. In DNA, the CDR3 is TGTGCCAGCAGTTTATGGGCAGGGAACACTGAAGCTTTCTTT. The chain recombines TRBV28 with TRBJ1-1; D is ambiguous. The CDR3 loop spans 14 amino acids. CDR1 MDHEN and CDR2 SYDVKM come from the germline V gene. V shed 0 bases and J shed 1 base, with 6 bases lying between them.

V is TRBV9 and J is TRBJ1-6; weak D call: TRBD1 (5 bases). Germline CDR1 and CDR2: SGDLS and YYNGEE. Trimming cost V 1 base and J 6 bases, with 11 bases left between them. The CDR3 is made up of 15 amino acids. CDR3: CASSVKDTFNSPLHF. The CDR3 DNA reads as TGTGCCAGCAGCGTAAAGGACACCTTTAATTCACCCCTCCACTTT.

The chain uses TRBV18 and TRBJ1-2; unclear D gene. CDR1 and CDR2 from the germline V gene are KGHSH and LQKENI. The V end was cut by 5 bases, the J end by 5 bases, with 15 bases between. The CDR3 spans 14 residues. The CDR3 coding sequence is TGTGCCAGCTCATCCCCAGCGGTCCAATATGGCTACACCTTC. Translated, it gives CASSSPAVQYGYTF.

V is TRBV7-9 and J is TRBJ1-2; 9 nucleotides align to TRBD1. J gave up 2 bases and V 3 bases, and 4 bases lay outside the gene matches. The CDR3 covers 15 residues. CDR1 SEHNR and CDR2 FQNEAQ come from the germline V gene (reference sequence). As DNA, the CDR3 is TGTGCCAGCAGCTTGGGACAGGGCTGGAACTATGGCTACACCTTC. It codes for CASSLGQGWNYGYTF.

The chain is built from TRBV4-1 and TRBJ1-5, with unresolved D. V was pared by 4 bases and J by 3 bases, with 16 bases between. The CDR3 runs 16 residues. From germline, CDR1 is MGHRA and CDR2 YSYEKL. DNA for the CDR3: TGCGCCAGCAGCCCCAGCGCGTCCAACCTCAATCAGCCCCAGCATTTT. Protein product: CASSPSASNLNQPQHF.

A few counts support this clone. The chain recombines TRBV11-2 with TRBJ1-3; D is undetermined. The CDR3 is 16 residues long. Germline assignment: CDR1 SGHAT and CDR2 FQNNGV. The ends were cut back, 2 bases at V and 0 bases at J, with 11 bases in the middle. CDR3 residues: CASSLRQGLSGNTIYF. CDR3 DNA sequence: TGTGCCAGCAGCTTAAGACAAGGTCTCTCTGGAAACACCATATATTTT.

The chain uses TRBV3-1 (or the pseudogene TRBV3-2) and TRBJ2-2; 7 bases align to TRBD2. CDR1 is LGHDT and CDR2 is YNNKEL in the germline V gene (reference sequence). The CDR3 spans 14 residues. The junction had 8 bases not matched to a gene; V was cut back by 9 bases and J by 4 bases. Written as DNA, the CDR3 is TGTGCCAGAAGGACTAGTTCCTCCACCGGGGAGCTGTTTTTT. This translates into CARRTSSSTGELFF.

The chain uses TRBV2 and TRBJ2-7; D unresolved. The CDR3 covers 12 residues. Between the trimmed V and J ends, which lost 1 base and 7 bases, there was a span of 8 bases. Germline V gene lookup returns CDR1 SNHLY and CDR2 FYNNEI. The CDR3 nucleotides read TGTGCCAGCAGTGAAGGGGTGCGGGAGCAGTACTTC. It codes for CASSEGVREQYF.